This T cell receptor (beta chain) is from a study of blood T cell repertoires in COVID-19. About the research overall: The United States, Italy and Spain provided the acute and convalescent COVID-19 samples. From T cells, B-cell-depleted T cells, or PBMCs came the material, which was cDNA or gDNA.

V gave up 7 bases and J gave up 3 bases; unmatched junction bases: 2. CDR1 and CDR2 from the germline V gene are SQVTM and ANQGSEA. The CDR3 contains 11 residues. In the study's own analysis: For nucleated cells, counts were estimated from reference gene primer amplification. This table comes from immunoSEQ multiplex PCR, and its TCRdb copy is limited to in-frame clones, with some not included. The V and J calls and the clone size are those of that table, but D and trimming were determined from the DNA. Of about 210,000 clones in the sample, around four fifths were seen once. The gene calls are TRBV29-1 and TRBJ1-2; 7 bases fit TRBD1. The sequence was collected from a woman aged 45-59 years with active or convalescent COVID-19. Sequenced input: peripheral blood. The DNA for the CDR3 is TGCAGCGGAGGGACAGACTATGGCTACACCTTC. As protein: CSGGTDYGYTF.